This TCR beta chain was recorded in a study of OX40 agonist ivuxolimab in advanced cancers. This clone has just one count. The CDR3 length is 15 residues. The germline V gene has CDR1 LNHNV and CDR2 YYDKDF (reference sequence). Unmatched junction bases numbered 7, after V lost 1 base and J lost 4 bases. Using immunoSEQ multiplex PCR, the repertoire was profiled, and TCRdb retains in-frame clones only, with some absent. The sample carries tens of thousands of clones, 84% recorded once. The sequencing here drew on CD4+ or CD8+ T cells sorted from blood, taken in a trial of the OX40 agonist ivuxolimab. This sequence was found in an adult with an advanced solid tumor such as melanoma, head and neck, liver or kidney cancer. V gene TRBV15 combines with J gene TRBJ2-7, with 7 bases that match TRBD2. In DNA form, the CDR3 reads TGTGCCACCAGCAGAGCCCCGGGAGGAACTTACGAGCAGTACTTC. Its protein product is CATSRAPGGTYEQYF.